The rows below give T cell receptor beta chains drawn from one sample of a study of blood T cells in healthy people across ages. From the 5' RACE reads, TCRdb called clonotypes with MiXCR, one entry per CDR3 protein. Of 700,000 to 850,000 distinct CDR3 sequences listed, about 37% are singletons. Source material: blood. These receptors were collected from a man younger than 35 in good health. Each CDR3 is given with its conserved first and last residue.

len	v_gene	j_gene	CDR3aa
13	TRBV5-1	TRBJ1-1	CASSNAGDTEAFF
12	TRBV9	TRBJ2-3	CASSVPSDTQYF
16	TRBV4-2	TRBJ2-1	CASSPDQGSSANEQFF
16	TRBV7-2	TRBJ2-3	CASSQGGVTVLDTQYF
16	TRBV6-6	TRBJ2-1	CASSNIPGQGIYEQFF
16	TRBV12-3/TRBV12-4	TRBJ2-3	CASSSPPGQYTDTQYF
14	TRBV19	TRBJ1-2	CASSITGANYGYTF
15	TRBV6-6	TRBJ1-5	CASSYTGKPDQPQHF
15	TRBV3-1	.	CASSPGVRTNNEQYF
16	TRBV27	TRBJ1-2	CASSSLPLMRHYGYTF
14	TRBV15	TRBJ2-3	CATSSQACTDTQYF
15	TRBV12-3/TRBV12-4	TRBJ2-1	CASSWRTEGTNEQFF
13	TRBV12-3/TRBV12-4	TRBJ2-3	CASSPGTSDTQYF
23	TRBV4-2	TRBJ2-7	CAGSQEVRGRTSGGIQTYNEQYF
15	TRBV7-9	TRBJ1-4	CASSPWTPTNEKLFF
17	TRBV7-9	TRBJ2-1	CASSSPRLAGPYNEQFF
16	TRBV5-1	TRBJ2-7	CASSLEGTPGSYEQYF
15	TRBV6-5	.	CAISRLAGGHYEQYF
16	TRBV5-1	TRBJ1-6	CASSLSAGNYNSPLHF
17	TRBV7-3	TRBJ1-2	CASSLEPGTGSAHGYTF
14	TRBV12-3/TRBV12-4	TRBJ1-4	CASTSGGTNEKLFF
15	TRBV7-8	TRBJ1-1	CASSLGGGGLTEAFF